These T cell receptor beta chains were read from a single sample in a study of cytomegalovirus exposure and HLA in healthy donors. Here immunoSEQ multiplex PCR was the method, and the copy in TCRdb shows in-frame clones only, minus some. The sample carries under 130,000 clones, around 74% recorded once. The sequencing sample was made of PBMCs. These receptors were obtained from a man in his forties in good health and CMV-seronegative. Each CDR3 is given with its conserved first and last residue. Fields, in order: V gene, D gene, clone size, J gene, CDR3 DNA, CDR3 protein. A D gene is named only where the DNA matches it firmly. For some rows the clone size is stated as once, few or many, or as a class when expanded; others skip it.

v_gene: TRBV29-1; d_gene: .; abundance: .; j_gene: TRBJ2-1; CDR3nt: TGCAGCGTTGACGGGAGTAGCGTCGATGAGCAGTTCTTC; CDR3aa: CSVDGSSVDEQFF
v_gene: TRBV7-9; d_gene: .; abundance: .; j_gene: TRBJ1-1; CDR3nt: TGTGCTAGCAGCTTAGTTGCGCTAACTGAAGCTTTCTTT; CDR3aa: CASSLVALTEAFF
v_gene: TRBV7-2; d_gene: TRBD2; abundance: .; j_gene: TRBJ2-7; CDR3nt: TGTGCCAGCAGCTCTGGGACTAGCGGATTCTCCTACGAGCAGTACTTC; CDR3aa: CASSSGTSGFSYEQYF
v_gene: TRBV7-9; d_gene: .; abundance: .; j_gene: TRBJ2-7; CDR3nt: TGTGCCAGCAGCTTGACAGACTACGAGCAGTACTTC; CDR3aa: CASSLTDYEQYF
v_gene: TRBV7-3; d_gene: TRBD2; abundance: .; j_gene: TRBJ2-1; CDR3nt: TGTGCCAGCAGCCCCGGGACTAGCGGGGGGGCATACTACAATGAGCAGTTCTTC; CDR3aa: CASSPGTSGGAYYNEQFF
v_gene: TRBV11-2; d_gene: TRBD1; abundance: .; j_gene: TRBJ1-1; CDR3nt: TGTGCCAGCAGCTTCCCCGGGACAGGGATTGAGGCGGACACTGAAGCTTTCTTT; CDR3aa: CASSFPGTGIEADTEAFF
v_gene: TRBV4-2; d_gene: TRBD2; abundance: once; j_gene: TRBJ2-1; CDR3nt: TGTGCCAGCAGCCAAGATCGAGCGGGGGGGTTCAATGAGCAGTTCTTC; CDR3aa: CASSQDRAGGFNEQFF
v_gene: TRBV4-1; d_gene: .; abundance: .; j_gene: TRBJ1-5; CDR3nt: TGCGCCAGCAGCCAAGTCGTGGGAGGGGTTAGCAATCAGCCCCAGCATTTT; CDR3aa: CASSQVVGGVSNQPQHF
v_gene: TRBV18; d_gene: .; abundance: .; j_gene: TRBJ2-3; CDR3nt: TGTGCCAGCTCACTAGCGGCTAGCACAGATACGCAGTATTTT; CDR3aa: CASSLAASTDTQYF
v_gene: TRBV7-2; d_gene: .; abundance: .; j_gene: TRBJ1-2; CDR3nt: TGTGCCAGCAGCTTAGTGGGGCAGGGAAATTTAGGCTACACCTTC; CDR3aa: CASSLVGQGNLGYTF
v_gene: TRBV10-1; d_gene: TRBD1; abundance: .; j_gene: TRBJ2-3; CDR3nt: TGCGCCAGCAGTGACGGGACAGGGCGCACAGATACGCAGTATTTT; CDR3aa: CASSDGTGRTDTQYF
v_gene: TRBV28; d_gene: .; abundance: .; j_gene: TRBJ2-6; CDR3nt: TGTGCCAGCAGTTTTCACCGACAGGCCCCTGGGGCCAACGTCCTGACTTTC; CDR3aa: CASSFHRQAPGANVLTF
v_gene: TRBV2; d_gene: .; abundance: .; j_gene: TRBJ1-2; CDR3nt: TGTGCCAGCAGTGAGAGGCAGGGTCTGAGTGGCTACACCTTC; CDR3aa: CASSERQGLSGYTF
v_gene: TRBV4-1; d_gene: .; abundance: .; j_gene: TRBJ2-7; CDR3nt: TGCGCCAGCAGCCCAGTTCGGGGGACTCGGCTGTACGAGCAGTACTTC; CDR3aa: CASSPVRGTRLYEQYF
v_gene: TRBV7-6; d_gene: TRBD1; abundance: .; j_gene: TRBJ2-7; CDR3nt: TGTGCCAGCAGCTTCACTCTTAGACAGGGGGGAGGCGAGCAGTACTTC; CDR3aa: CASSFTLRQGGGEQYF
v_gene: TRBV4-3; d_gene: TRBD1; abundance: .; j_gene: TRBJ1-3; CDR3nt: TGCGCCAGCAGCCAGGACAGGGAATCTGGAAACACCATATATTTT; CDR3aa: CASSQDRESGNTIYF
v_gene: TRBV19; d_gene: TRBD1; abundance: .; j_gene: TRBJ1-3; CDR3nt: TGTGCCAGTAGCACCAACCGACAGGGGAGCTCTGGAAACACCATATATTTT; CDR3aa: CASSTNRQGSSGNTIYF
v_gene: TRBV4-1; d_gene: TRBD1; abundance: few; j_gene: TRBJ2-1; CDR3nt: TGCGCCAGCTCCTCCCCTGGTCGGGACAGGTCCTACAATGAGCAGTTCTTC; CDR3aa: CASSSPGRDRSYNEQFF
v_gene: TRBV6-4; d_gene: TRBD2; abundance: .; j_gene: TRBJ2-1; CDR3nt: TGTGCCAGCAGTATTACTAGCGGGACCTACAATGAGCAGTTCTTC; CDR3aa: CASSITSGTYNEQFF
v_gene: TRBV6-5; d_gene: .; abundance: few; j_gene: TRBJ2-1; CDR3nt: TGTGCCAGCAAGTACGGGGGGCACAATGAGCAGTTCTTC; CDR3aa: CASKYGGHNEQFF
v_gene: TRBV28; d_gene: .; abundance: .; j_gene: TRBJ2-7; CDR3nt: TGTGCCAGCAGTTTATATGGAGTGCAGTACTTC; CDR3aa: CASSLYGVQYF
v_gene: TRBV4-1; d_gene: .; abundance: once; j_gene: TRBJ1-5; CDR3nt: TGCGCCAGCAGCCAAGATAGGGGTTATAGCAATCAGCCCCAGCATTTT; CDR3aa: CASSQDRGYSNQPQHF
v_gene: TRBV11-2; d_gene: TRBD2; abundance: few; j_gene: TRBJ2-7; CDR3nt: TGTGCCAGCAGCCCGGGGGGGGGTGGCGACGAGCAGTACTTC; CDR3aa: CASSPGGGGDEQYF
v_gene: TRBV4-3; d_gene: .; abundance: .; j_gene: TRBJ2-5; CDR3nt: TGCGCCAGCAGCCAAGGGAAGGGGTGGGCAGAGACCCAGTACTTC; CDR3aa: CASSQGKGWAETQYF
v_gene: TRBV4-3; d_gene: TRBD1; abundance: few; j_gene: TRBJ2-6; CDR3nt: TGCGCCAGCAGCCAAGTCGGGACAGGGTCTGGGGCCAACGTCCTGACTTTC; CDR3aa: CASSQVGTGSGANVLTF
v_gene: TRBV7-9; d_gene: TRBD2; abundance: .; j_gene: TRBJ2-2; CDR3nt: TGTGCCAGCAGCCACCCCCTAGCGGGAGTTATCGGGGAGCTGTTTTTT; CDR3aa: CASSHPLAGVIGELFF
v_gene: TRBV7-3; d_gene: .; abundance: once; j_gene: TRBJ2-1; CDR3nt: TGTGCCAGCAGCTTGGGAATTAGAGGGGGCTCCTACAATGAGCAGTTCTTC; CDR3aa: CASSLGIRGGSYNEQFF
v_gene: TRBV19; d_gene: .; abundance: .; j_gene: TRBJ1-5; CDR3nt: TGTGCCAGCAGCACAGGGATCTATCAGCCCCAGCATTTT; CDR3aa: CASSTGIYQPQHF
v_gene: TRBV4-1; d_gene: TRBD1; abundance: .; j_gene: TRBJ1-5; CDR3nt: TGCGCCAGCAGCCAACAGGGGGCTCAGCCCCAGCATTTT; CDR3aa: CASSQQGAQPQHF
v_gene: TRBV19; d_gene: .; abundance: .; j_gene: TRBJ2-7; CDR3nt: TGTGCCAGTAGTATAGCCCCCGCGAACTACGAGCAGTACTTC; CDR3aa: CASSIAPANYEQYF
v_gene: TRBV27; d_gene: .; abundance: .; j_gene: TRBJ1-1; CDR3nt: TGTGCCAGCAGTATTCAGGGGACGAACACTGAAGCTTTCTTT; CDR3aa: CASSIQGTNTEAFF
v_gene: TRBV18; d_gene: TRBD2; abundance: .; j_gene: TRBJ2-7; CDR3nt: TGTGCCAGCTCACCCGGGAGGGCCTACGAGCAGTACTTC; CDR3aa: CASSPGRAYEQYF
v_gene: TRBV19; d_gene: .; abundance: .; j_gene: TRBJ1-5; CDR3nt: TGTGCCAGTAGTGGACGGGATCATAGCAATCAGCCCCAGCATTTT; CDR3aa: CASSGRDHSNQPQHF
v_gene: TRBV18; d_gene: .; abundance: .; j_gene: TRBJ2-3; CDR3nt: TGTGCCAGCTCACCACCTAACGGGAGAGATACGCAGTATTTT; CDR3aa: CASSPPNGRDTQYF
v_gene: TRBV6-5; d_gene: .; abundance: .; j_gene: TRBJ2-3; CDR3nt: TGTGCCAGCAGTTATTGGCCTAGACCTAGCACAGATACGCAGTATTTT; CDR3aa: CASSYWPRPSTDTQYF
v_gene: TRBV2; d_gene: .; abundance: few; j_gene: TRBJ1-1; CDR3nt: TGTGCCAGCATCCCAATGAACACTGAAGCTTTCTTT; CDR3aa: CASIPMNTEAFF
v_gene: TRBV18; d_gene: TRBD1; abundance: .; j_gene: TRBJ1-6; CDR3nt: TGTGCCAGCTCATATCGGACAGGGAATGATTCACCCCTCCACTTT; CDR3aa: CASSYRTGNDSPLHF
v_gene: TRBV7-2; d_gene: TRBD2; abundance: few; j_gene: TRBJ2-1; CDR3nt: TGTGCCAGCAGCGAAGGACTAGCGGGAGGGCCCCATGAGCAGTTCTTC; CDR3aa: CASSEGLAGGPHEQFF
v_gene: TRBV14; d_gene: .; abundance: .; j_gene: TRBJ2-7; CDR3nt: TGTGCCAGCAGCCAAGAAGCCAGGGCCTACGAGCAGTACTTC; CDR3aa: CASSQEARAYEQYF
v_gene: TRBV6-5; d_gene: TRBD1; abundance: .; j_gene: TRBJ2-7; CDR3nt: TGTGCCAGCAGTGGCCCAGGACAGGCCACCTACGAGCAGTACTTC; CDR3aa: CASSGPGQATYEQYF
v_gene: TRBV10-2; d_gene: TRBD1; abundance: .; j_gene: TRBJ1-5; CDR3nt: TGCGCCAGCAGTGAGGCAGGGGGTATAGCAAATCAGCCCCAGCATTTT; CDR3aa: CASSEAGGIANQPQHF
v_gene: TRBV4-2; d_gene: TRBD1; abundance: .; j_gene: TRBJ1-1; CDR3nt: TGTGCCAGCAGCCACAGACAGGGGTTCCCTTTCTTT; CDR3aa: CASSHRQGFPFF
v_gene: TRBV4-1; d_gene: TRBD1; abundance: .; j_gene: TRBJ1-1; CDR3nt: TGCGCCAGCAGCCCCCGACAGGGAGATTTGGGCACTGAAGCTTTCTTT; CDR3aa: CASSPRQGDLGTEAFF
v_gene: TRBV19; d_gene: .; abundance: .; j_gene: TRBJ2-3; CDR3nt: TGTGCCACCCGACAGAGCACAGATACGCAGTATTTT; CDR3aa: CATRQSTDTQYF
v_gene: TRBV18; d_gene: TRBD2; abundance: .; j_gene: TRBJ2-7; CDR3nt: TGTGCCAGCTCACAGGCTAGCGGGAGAAATCAGTACTTC; CDR3aa: CASSQASGRNQYF
v_gene: TRBV14; d_gene: TRBD2; abundance: .; j_gene: TRBJ2-1; CDR3nt: TGTGCCAGCAGCCCCCCCGGGGGGGCCTACAATGAGCAGTTCTTC; CDR3aa: CASSPPGGAYNEQFF
v_gene: TRBV7-9; d_gene: .; abundance: .; j_gene: TRBJ1-1; CDR3nt: TGTGCCAGCAGCCTCCACCGCAGGGGCCCTAACACTGAAGCTTTCTTT; CDR3aa: CASSLHRRGPNTEAFF
v_gene: TRBV5-1; d_gene: TRBD1; abundance: .; j_gene: TRBJ1-2; CDR3nt: TGCGCCAGCAGCTTGGACAGGGGCTCTGGCTACACCTTC; CDR3aa: CASSLDRGSGYTF
v_gene: TRBV30; d_gene: TRBD2; abundance: .; j_gene: TRBJ2-1; CDR3nt: TGTGCCTGGAGCGGTGGACTAGCGGGTGGGATTGAGCAGTTCTTC; CDR3aa: CAWSGGLAGGIEQFF
v_gene: TRBV27; d_gene: .; abundance: few; j_gene: TRBJ2-4; CDR3nt: TGTGCCAGCAGTTTAAATGCCGGGATTCTTCTTCAGTACTTC; CDR3aa: CASSLNAGILLQYF
v_gene: TRBV21-1; d_gene: .; abundance: .; j_gene: TRBJ2-7; CDR3nt: TGTGCCAGCAGCCCCCGGGACAGGGCCGAGCAGTACTTC; CDR3aa: CASSPRDRAEQYF
v_gene: TRBV19; d_gene: .; abundance: .; j_gene: TRBJ2-3; CDR3nt: TGTGCCAGTAGTAACTCGCGCATCACAGATACGCAGTATTTT; CDR3aa: CASSNSRITDTQYF
v_gene: TRBV7-9; d_gene: .; abundance: once; j_gene: TRBJ2-1; CDR3nt: TGTGCCAGCAGCCTACAGTTCTCCCTTTACAATGAGCAGTTCTTC; CDR3aa: CASSLQFSLYNEQFF
v_gene: TRBV5-1; d_gene: TRBD2; abundance: .; j_gene: TRBJ2-6; CDR3nt: TGCGCCAGCAGCTTCGGGGGGGGCTCTGGGGCCAACGTCCTGACTTTC; CDR3aa: CASSFGGGSGANVLTF
v_gene: TRBV10-2; d_gene: .; abundance: few; j_gene: TRBJ2-1; CDR3nt: TGCGCCAGTGCAGGTGGGACTTACTACAATGAGCAGTTCTTC; CDR3aa: CASAGGTYYNEQFF
v_gene: TRBV7-8; d_gene: TRBD1; abundance: few; j_gene: TRBJ1-2; CDR3nt: TGTGCCAGCAGCGAAGGACAGGGTGGTTGGGGCTACACCTTC; CDR3aa: CASSEGQGGWGYTF
v_gene: TRBV7-8; d_gene: TRBD2; abundance: .; j_gene: TRBJ2-7; CDR3nt: TGTGCCAGCAGCTTAGGAGTAGGGCTAGCGGGAGTCGAGCAGTACTTC; CDR3aa: CASSLGVGLAGVEQYF